This T cell receptor beta chain was identified in a study of T cells in Graves' hyperthyroidism and ophthalmopathy (dated by TCRdb to between 2018 and 2021). Background for the entire study: Peripheral blood samples were taken at the time of initial diagnosis, prior to any treatment. The 100 discovery patients were divided at random into training and test sets in a 7:3 ratio. In more than 5 Graves' hyperthyroidism patients, the study also compared T-cell repertoires from thyroid tissue with T-cell repertoires from blood. A discovery cohort of about a hundred patients, roughly 40 with Graves' ophthalmopathy and approximately 57 with stable Graves' hyperthyroidism, was used to find distinguishing TCR V-J signatures. After blood sampling, hyperthyroidism patients were treated with methimazole at a starting dose of 30 mg daily, and ophthalmopathy patients were treated with high-dose intravenous methylprednisolone. TCR Vbeta CDR3 sequencing of 135 peripheral blood samples (over 40 ophthalmopathy, 75 to 80 hyperthyroidism and roughly 17 progressor patients) is reported in the paper. An independent validation cohort of around 19 hyperthyroidism patients and 17 patients who later progressed to ophthalmopathy tested prospective prediction of ophthalmopathy.

Broader findings and caveats from the paper: In cross-validation, a model built on a 13 V-J signature told ophthalmopathy apart from stable hyperthyroidism with approximately 90% sensitivity and roughly 83% specificity, and in testing the same model reached 80%/75%. Sample size was not statistically predetermined, and investigators were not blinded to group allocation. In validation, the model predicted progression to ophthalmopathy with roughly 66% sensitivity and around 72% specificity, a median of approximately 6.7 months before onset. Most expanded thyroid clonotypes (frequency above 0.001) were also detected in blood, a finding suggesting that blood repertoires may reflect thyroid immune responses.

This clonotype was seen ten or more times. Its cognate antigen has yet to be identified. Nothing much larger sits one base from this clone, and base qualities are not available. CDR1 is given as SGHRS and CDR2 as YFSETQ, both from the germline V gene. Cut back by 5 bases and 0 bases, the V and J ends lie 14 bases apart. The CDR3 contains 16 residues, cysteine and phenylalanine counted. This entry keeps only the CDR3 DNA: 48 bases, framed from base 1. Amplification of TCR beta CDR3 regions was carried out from RNA transcripts. The TCR CDR3 was subjected to a first round of RT-PCR using the HTBI primer set and the Qiagen OneStep RT-PCR kit. A second multiplex PCR round built the libraries, followed by size selection and purification. Paired-end sequencing of the libraries was performed with 100 bp reads on an Illumina HiSeq2000. The published analysis was carried out like this. SOAPnuke was used to process the raw data, throwing out any read that contained adapters or uncalled bases, had a mean Phred below 15, or lacked an exact constant-primer or identifier match. High-quality paired reads were merged using COPE v1.2.5, and each unique nucleotide sequence was defined as a clonotype. Clonotypes were aligned to IMGT TRBV, TRBD and TRBJ reference segments using MiTCR v1.1. Only V-J combinations with frequency above 0.0001, covering roughly 99% of repertoires, were analysed. A TCS score was defined as the ratio between F50 (clonal expansion) and ExV (chaos), using BLOSUM62-based TCRdist between CDR3 peptides within each V-J. Welch's t-statistics and random forest reduced around 510 V-J features to roughly 13, which were used in a naive Bayes classifier (R e1071). TCRdb trimmed public reads at Q25 via fastp, called clones via MiXCR and kept in-frame beta chains. For every CDR3 protein sequence, its rows merge into one entry that carries the most common genes and DNA. The V and J calls were determined by TCRdb, not by the authors. This sample holds under 450,000 distinct CDR3 sequences; around a sixth were observed only once. About 14% of the sample is taken by the ten largest.

Stable Graves' hyperthyroidism was defined as no progression to ophthalmopathy during 18 months of follow-up. The hyperthyroidism patients were between 18 and 65 years old and newly diagnosed, with a disease duration of less than 2 months. Exclusion was applied to patients with uncontrolled infections, other autoimmune diseases, pregnancy or lactation. Clinical symptoms, serum thyroxine and TRAb, thyroid ultrasound, and orbital computed tomography formed the basis for the diagnoses. PBMCs were separated from under 11 ml of fresh peripheral blood using Ficoll-Paque density gradient centrifugation. Total RNA was extracted with Trizol reagent, and quality was checked on an Agilent 2100 Bioanalyzer.

Sequences were obtained from blood. Recombination connected TRBV5-1 to TRBJ2-2; tentative D gene TRBD2, with 7 bases matching. This TCR came from a young woman with Graves' hyperthyroidism. Read as DNA, the sequence is TGCGCCAGCAGGAAGGCGGGGGCCGCGAACACCGGGGAGCTGTTTTTT. It encodes CASRKAGAANTGELFF.